This TCR beta chain was profiled in a study of T cell repertoires in cytomegalovirus infection. In the study overall: Matching HLA type, along with CMV infection, was indicated by public TCR beta signatures.

TCRdb ran MiXCR on the reads and lists one entry per CDR3 protein. The sample has about 830,000 distinct CDR3 sequences, 32% seen once; the top ten hold around 12%. As for this clonotype: What it recognizes is unknown. Sequence at one end of the junction differs from germline and may be a read error.

Germline V gene lookup returns CDR1 SGHTA and CDR2 FQGNSA. The CDR3 runs 13 residues. V and J are TRBV7-2 and TRBJ2-2; the D call may be TRBD1 or TRBD2 (6 bases each). The TCR was taken from a human donor in good health (CMV status not recorded). Some clones in this sample may be carry-over from other donors' samples. Sequencing was performed on cultured CD8+ T cells from PBMCs, taken from culture after CMV antigen stimulation. In nucleotides, the CDR3 is TGTGTCAGCAGCTTAGGGGGGTCCGGGGAGCTGTTTTTT. Translating gives CVSSLGGSGELFF.